A selection of T cell receptor beta chains follows, all from one sample in a study of chemoradiotherapy in HPV16-positive cancers. This table comes from immunoSEQ multiplex PCR, and its TCRdb copy is limited to in-frame clones, with some not included. Counted here are about 14,000 clones, approximately 89% occurring once; the ten biggest clones make up 3.5% to 4.5%. Sequenced here: tumor tissue, sampled from a patient who underwent chemoradiotherapy. These receptors all stem from a human donor with HPV-associated anogenital cancer. The CDR3 runs from the conserved cysteine through the conserved F or W. Each record gives: J gene, V gene, D gene, clone size, CDR3 protein, CDR3 DNA. The D gene is left open where the match is weak. Size is omitted from some rows. Given values are once, few, many or a class for expanded clones.

TRBJ2-7,TRBV30,.,once,CAWKGERAEQYF,TGTGCCTGGAAGGGGGAACGAGCGGAGCAGTACTTC
TRBJ1-2,TRBV27,.,few,CASSLTYRGGYGYTF,TGTGCCAGCAGTTTAACCTATCGAGGGGGCTATGGCTACACCTTC
TRBJ2-7,TRBV7-8,TRBD2,.,CASSLGGLAGAEQYF,TGTGCCAGCAGCTTAGGGGGACTAGCGGGAGCGGAGCAGTACTTC
TRBJ2-2,TRBV7-2,TRBD2,.,CASSLEAGANTGELFF,TGTGCCAGCAGCTTAGAAGCGGGGGCGAACACCGGGGAGCTGTTTTTT
TRBJ2-7,TRBV11-2,.,.,CASSPDITGYEQYF,TGTGCCAGCAGCCCCGACATAACAGGATACGAGCAGTACTTC
TRBJ2-3,TRBV7-2,.,.,CASSYTDTQYF,TGTGCCAGCAGCTACACAGATACGCAGTATTTT
TRBJ2-3,TRBV5-1,TRBD2,once,CASSTSGTDTQYF,TGCGCCAGCAGTACTAGCGGCACAGATACGCAGTATTTT
TRBJ2-1,TRBV5-1,.,.,CASSLRGYEQFF,TGCGCCAGCAGCTTGCGAGGTTATGAGCAGTTCTTC
TRBJ2-5,TRBV6-1,TRBD2,.,CASSRLAGADETQYF,TGTGCCAGCAGCAGACTAGCGGGAGCTGATGAGACCCAGTACTTC
TRBJ2-7,TRBV5-5,.,once,CASSFRRFGHEQYF,TGTGCCAGCAGCTTCAGGAGATTTGGGCACGAGCAGTACTTC
TRBJ1-4,TRBV11-2,.,few,CASSLGGTTNEKLFF,TGTGCCAGCAGCTTAGGAGGAACAACTAATGAAAAACTGTTTTTT
TRBJ2-5,TRBV7-2,.,.,CASSPSRTEETQYF,TGTGCCAGCAGCCCCAGCCGGACAGAAGAGACCCAGTACTTC
TRBJ2-3,TRBV29-1,.,.,CSVGTDTQYF,TGCAGCGTGGGAACCGATACGCAGTATTTT
TRBJ2-7,TRBV5-4,.,.,CASSDVGGSLSYEQYF,TGTGCCAGCAGCGACGTAGGAGGGAGCCTCTCCTACGAGCAGTACTTC
TRBJ2-7,TRBV5-1,TRBD2,.,CASKRTSGLYEQYF,TGCGCCAGCAAAAGGACTAGCGGCCTCTACGAGCAGTACTTC
TRBJ1-6,TRBV4-1,TRBD1,.,CASSSQVPDRAIIPLHF,TGCGCCAGCAGCTCACAAGTTCCGGACAGGGCCATAATCCCCCTCCACTTT
TRBJ2-3,TRBV9,TRBD2,.,CASSPLASGRDTQYF,TGTGCCAGCAGCCCATTGGCTAGCGGGAGGGATACGCAGTATTTT
TRBJ2-3,TRBV5-1,.,.,CASSLEGTDTQYF,TGCGCCAGCAGCTTGGAGGGAACAGATACGCAGTATTTT
TRBJ1-5,TRBV11-2,.,.,CASSLSWEPPQHF,TGTGCCAGCAGCTTAAGTTGGGAACCGCCCCAGCATTTT
TRBJ2-7,TRBV11-2,.,.,CASSLDPGTSYEQYF,TGTGCCAGCAGCTTAGACCCCGGGACATCCTACGAGCAGTACTTC
TRBJ1-1,TRBV30,TRBD1,.,CAWSPSTGTGSGDTEAFF,TGTGCCTGGAGCCCGTCAACCGGGACAGGGAGTGGTGACACTGAAGCTTTCTTT
TRBJ1-2,TRBV7-2,.,once,CCDEARGTPYGYTF,TGTTGCGACGAAGCAAGAGGAACTCCCTATGGCTACACCTTC
TRBJ2-5,TRBV4-2,TRBD2,.,CASSHLAGVEETQYF,TGTGCCAGCAGCCATTTAGCGGGAGTCGAAGAGACCCAGTACTTC
TRBJ2-7,TRBV2,.,once,CASQSEVPEQYF,TGTGCCAGCCAAAGCGAGGTTCCCGAGCAGTACTTC
TRBJ2-7,TRBV7-2,.,once,CASSSGPAEQYF,TGTGCCAGCAGCTCTGGTCCTGCCGAGCAGTACTTC
TRBJ2-2,TRBV7-9,TRBD2,.,CASSFYPSGRENTGELFF,TGTGCCAGCAGCTTTTATCCTAGCGGGAGGGAAAACACCGGGGAGCTGTTTTTT
TRBJ1-2,TRBV30,.,.,CAWSQGFVTF,TGTGCCTGGAGCCAAGGTTTCGTCACCTTC
TRBJ2-7,TRBV18,TRBD1,.,CASSPPGQTYEQYF,TGTGCCAGCTCACCCCCGGGACAGACATACGAGCAGTACTTC
TRBJ2-3,TRBV15,TRBD2,.,CATSRGVGASGRADTQYF,TGTGCCACCAGCAGAGGTGTGGGGGCTAGCGGGAGAGCGGATACGCAGTATTTT
TRBJ1-1,TRBV7-1,.,.,CASSPDGEAFF,TGTGCCAGCAGCCCGGACGGTGAAGCTTTCTTT
TRBJ2-1,TRBV7-3,TRBD2,.,CASSGGLADYNEQFF,TGTGCCAGCAGCGGCGGACTAGCGGATTACAATGAGCAGTTCTTC
TRBJ1-5,TRBV5-4,TRBD1,.,CASSAGTGGPPYSNQPQHF,TGTGCCAGCAGCGCGGGGACAGGCGGTCCCCCCTATAGCAATCAGCCCCAGCATTTT
TRBJ1-6,TRBV7-2,.,.,CASSLEKNSPLHF,TGTGCCAGCAGCTTAGAAAAGAATTCACCCCTCCACTTT
TRBJ1-5,TRBV2,TRBD1,.,CASGGTGIQPQHF,TGTGCCAGCGGGGGGACAGGGATACAGCCCCAGCATTTT
TRBJ2-6,TRBV4-2,TRBD2,few,CASSQQAGPGANVLTF,TGTGCCAGCAGCCAACAAGCGGGACCTGGGGCCAACGTCCTGACTTTC
TRBJ2-7,TRBV14,TRBD2,.,CASSRSGGSLYEQYF,TGTGCCAGCAGCCGATCGGGCGGGAGTTTATACGAGCAGTACTTC
TRBJ1-1,TRBV6-5,.,.,CASSYWGENTEAFF,TGTGCCAGCAGTTACTGGGGAGAGAACACTGAAGCTTTCTTT
TRBJ2-7,TRBV30,.,.,CAWSGGDRSSYEQYF,TGTGCCTGGAGTGGTGGGGATAGGAGCTCCTACGAGCAGTACTTC
TRBJ2-1,TRBV4-3,TRBD2,.,CASSLSGIEGNEQFF,TGCGCCAGCAGTCTTAGCGGGATTGAGGGCAATGAGCAGTTCTTC
TRBJ1-1,TRBV19,.,.,CASSRASNRVRMNTEAFF,TGTGCCAGTAGTAGGGCCTCTAACAGGGTCAGGATGAACACTGAAGCTTTCTTT
TRBJ2-7,TRBV7-6,TRBD2,.,CASSLAAGELYEQYF,TGTGCCAGCAGCTTAGCGGCGGGAGAGCTCTACGAGCAGTACTTC
TRBJ1-5,TRBV30,.,.,CAWSRRGGWVNQPQHF,TGTGCCTGGAGTCGGCGGGGGGGGTGGGTAAATCAGCCCCAGCATTTT
TRBJ2-3,TRBV11-3,.,.,CASSFLGESLNTQYF,TGTGCCAGCAGCTTTCTGGGGGAGAGTCTAAATACGCAGTATTTT
TRBJ1-1,TRBV11-3,.,.,CASSPGRGGNTEAFF,TGTGCCAGCAGCCCCGGGAGGGGCGGGAACACTGAAGCTTTCTTT
TRBJ1-3,TRBV30,.,.,CAWSVISAGDSSGNTIYF,TGTGCCTGGAGTGTGATCTCGGCAGGGGATAGCTCTGGAAACACCATATATTTT
TRBJ2-3,TRBV5-4,.,.,CASSQDGIPGDTQYF,TGTGCCAGCAGCCAGGACGGGATCCCGGGGGATACGCAGTATTTT
TRBJ2-1,TRBV4-1,TRBD2,.,CASSQDQRGYNEQFF,TGCGCCAGCAGCCAAGACCAGCGGGGATACAATGAGCAGTTCTTC
TRBJ1-3,TRBV6-6,.,.,CASSYSRAVEGNTIYF,TGTGCCAGCAGTTACTCTAGGGCGGTGGAGGGAAACACCATATATTTT
TRBJ2-3,TRBV11-2,.,.,CASSLDRIDPQYF,TGTGCCAGCAGCTTAGATCGTATAGATCCGCAGTATTTT
TRBJ1-5,TRBV5-8,.,.,CASTPGGVEDQPQHF,TGTGCCAGCACCCCCGGGGGGGTCGAAGATCAGCCCCAGCATTTT
TRBJ1-3,TRBV19,TRBD1,.,CASSTPTGAGNTIYF,TGTGCCAGTAGTACCCCGACAGGGGCTGGAAACACCATATATTTT
TRBJ2-1,TRBV27,TRBD1,.,CASSLSRGLGEQFF,TGTGCCAGCAGTTTATCAAGGGGGCTGGGTGAGCAGTTCTTC
TRBJ1-5,TRBV20-1,.,.,CSVGNQPQHF,TGCAGTGTTGGCAATCAGCCCCAGCATTTT
TRBJ1-2,TRBV6-1,TRBD1,once,CATGTANQLIYGYTF,TGTGCCACCGGGACAGCAAATCAACTGATCTATGGCTACACCTTC